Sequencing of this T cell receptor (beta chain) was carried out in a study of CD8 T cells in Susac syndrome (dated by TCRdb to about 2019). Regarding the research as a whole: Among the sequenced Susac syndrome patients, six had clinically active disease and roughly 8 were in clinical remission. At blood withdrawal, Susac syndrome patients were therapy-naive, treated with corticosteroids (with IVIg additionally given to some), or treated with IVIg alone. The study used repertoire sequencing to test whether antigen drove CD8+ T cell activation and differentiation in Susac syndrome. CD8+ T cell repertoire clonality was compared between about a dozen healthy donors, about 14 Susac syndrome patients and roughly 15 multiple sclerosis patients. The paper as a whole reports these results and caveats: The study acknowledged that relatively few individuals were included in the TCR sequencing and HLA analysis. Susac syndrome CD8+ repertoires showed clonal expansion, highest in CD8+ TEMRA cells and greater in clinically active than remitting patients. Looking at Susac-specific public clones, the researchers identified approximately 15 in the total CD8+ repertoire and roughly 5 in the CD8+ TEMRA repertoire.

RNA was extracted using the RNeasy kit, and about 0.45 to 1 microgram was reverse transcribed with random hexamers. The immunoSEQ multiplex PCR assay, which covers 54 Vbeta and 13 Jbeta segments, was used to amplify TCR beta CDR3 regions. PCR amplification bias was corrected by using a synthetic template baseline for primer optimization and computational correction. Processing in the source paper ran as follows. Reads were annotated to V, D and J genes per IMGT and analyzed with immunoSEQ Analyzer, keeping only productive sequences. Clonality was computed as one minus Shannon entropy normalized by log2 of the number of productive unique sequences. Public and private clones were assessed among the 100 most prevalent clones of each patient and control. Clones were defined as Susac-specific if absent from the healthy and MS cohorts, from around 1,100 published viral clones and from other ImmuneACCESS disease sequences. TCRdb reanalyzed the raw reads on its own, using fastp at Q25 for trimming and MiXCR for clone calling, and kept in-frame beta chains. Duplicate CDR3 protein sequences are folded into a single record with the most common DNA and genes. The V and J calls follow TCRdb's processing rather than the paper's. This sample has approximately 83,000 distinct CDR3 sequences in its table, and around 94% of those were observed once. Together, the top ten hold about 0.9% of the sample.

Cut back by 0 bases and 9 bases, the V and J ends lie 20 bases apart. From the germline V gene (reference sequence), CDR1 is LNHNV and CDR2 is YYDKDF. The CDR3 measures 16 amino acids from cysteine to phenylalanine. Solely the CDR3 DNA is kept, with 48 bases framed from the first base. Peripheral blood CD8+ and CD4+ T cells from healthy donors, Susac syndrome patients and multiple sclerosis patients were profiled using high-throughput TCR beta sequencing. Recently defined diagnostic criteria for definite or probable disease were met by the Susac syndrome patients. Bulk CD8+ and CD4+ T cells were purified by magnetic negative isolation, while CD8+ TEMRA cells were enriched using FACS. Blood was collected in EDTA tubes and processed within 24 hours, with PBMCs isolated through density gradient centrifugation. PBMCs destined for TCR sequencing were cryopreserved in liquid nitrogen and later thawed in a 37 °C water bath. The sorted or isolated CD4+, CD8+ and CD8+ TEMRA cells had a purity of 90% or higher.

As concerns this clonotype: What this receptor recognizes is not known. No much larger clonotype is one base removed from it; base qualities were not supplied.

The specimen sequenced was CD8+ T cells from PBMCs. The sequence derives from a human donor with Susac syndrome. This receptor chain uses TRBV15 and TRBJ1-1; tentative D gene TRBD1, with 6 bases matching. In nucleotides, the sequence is TGTGCCACCAGCAGAGATCTCGAAGGAACAGGGTATCAAGCTTTCTTT. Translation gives CATSRDLEGTGYQAFF. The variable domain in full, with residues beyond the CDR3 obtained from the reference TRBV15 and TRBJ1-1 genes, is DAMVIQNPRYQVTQFGKPVTLSCSQTLNHNVMYWYQQKSSQAPKLLFHYYDKDFNNEADTPDNFQSRRPNTSFCFLDIRSPGLGDTAMYLCATSRDLEGTGYQAFFGQGTRLTVV.